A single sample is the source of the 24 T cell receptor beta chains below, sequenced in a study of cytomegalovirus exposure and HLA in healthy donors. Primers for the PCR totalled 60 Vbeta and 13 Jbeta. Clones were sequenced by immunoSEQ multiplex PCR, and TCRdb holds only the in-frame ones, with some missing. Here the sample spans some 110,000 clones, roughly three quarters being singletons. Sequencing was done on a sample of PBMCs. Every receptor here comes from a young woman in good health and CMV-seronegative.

CDR3: CASSLFSGKGDTQYF. The CDR3 bases are TGTGCCAGCAGCTTATTTAGCGGGAAGGGGGATACGCAGTATTTT. The chain uses TRBV7-6 and TRBJ2-3; 8 bases agree with TRBD2. There are 15 residues in the CDR3. Losses at the gene ends were 2 bases for V and 6 bases for J; bases not matched to a gene: 7. Germline lookup yields CDR1 SGHVS and CDR2 FNYEAQ. The full variable domain, rest sourced from reference TRBV7-6 and TRBJ2-3, is GAGVSQSPRYKVTKRGQDVALRCDPISGHVSLYWYRQALGQGPEFLTYFNYEAQQDKSGLPNDRFSAERPEGSISTLTIQRTEQRDSAMYRCASSLFSGKGDTQYFGPGTRLTVL.

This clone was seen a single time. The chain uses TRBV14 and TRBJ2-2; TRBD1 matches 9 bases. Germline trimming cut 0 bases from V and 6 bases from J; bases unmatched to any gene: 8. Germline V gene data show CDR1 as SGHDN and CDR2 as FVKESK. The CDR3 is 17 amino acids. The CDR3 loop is CASSQEVPGQGSGELFF. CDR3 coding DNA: TGTGCCAGCAGCCAAGAAGTCCCGGGACAGGGTTCCGGGGAGCTGTTTTTT. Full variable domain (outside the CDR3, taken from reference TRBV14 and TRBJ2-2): EAGVTQFPSHSVIEKGQTVTLRCDPISGHDNLYWYRRVMGKEIKFLLHFVKESKQDESGMPNNRFLAERTGGTYSTLKVQPAELEDSGVYFCASSQEVPGQGSGELFFGEGSRLTVL.

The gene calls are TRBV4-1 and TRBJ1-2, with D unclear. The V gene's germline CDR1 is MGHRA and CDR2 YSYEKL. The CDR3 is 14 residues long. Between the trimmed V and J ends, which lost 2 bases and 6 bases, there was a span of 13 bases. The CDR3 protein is CASSQTGKADGYTF. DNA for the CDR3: TGCGCCAGCAGCCAAACTGGGAAAGCGGATGGCTACACCTTC.

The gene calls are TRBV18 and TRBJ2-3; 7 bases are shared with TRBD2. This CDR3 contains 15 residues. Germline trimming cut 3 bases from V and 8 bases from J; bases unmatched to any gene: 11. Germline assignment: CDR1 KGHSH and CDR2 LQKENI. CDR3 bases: TGTGCCAGCTCACCGGCGGAGGGCCGGGGGGTTACGCAGTATTTT. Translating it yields CASSPAEGRGVTQYF.

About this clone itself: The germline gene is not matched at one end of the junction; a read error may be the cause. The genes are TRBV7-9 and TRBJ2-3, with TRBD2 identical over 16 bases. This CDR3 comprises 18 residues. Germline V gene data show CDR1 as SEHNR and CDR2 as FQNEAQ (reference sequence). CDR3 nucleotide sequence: TGTTCCAGCAGCGGTCCGGGACTAGCGGGAGGGCCGCTAGATACGCAGTATTTT. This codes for CSSSGPGLAGGPLDTQYF.

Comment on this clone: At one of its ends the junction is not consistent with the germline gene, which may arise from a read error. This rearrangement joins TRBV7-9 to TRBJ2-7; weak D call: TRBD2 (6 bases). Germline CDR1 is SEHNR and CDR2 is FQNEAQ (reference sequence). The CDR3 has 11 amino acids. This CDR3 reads CSSGGLYEQYF. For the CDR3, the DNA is TGTTCCAGCGGAGGGTTGTACGAGCAGTACTTC.

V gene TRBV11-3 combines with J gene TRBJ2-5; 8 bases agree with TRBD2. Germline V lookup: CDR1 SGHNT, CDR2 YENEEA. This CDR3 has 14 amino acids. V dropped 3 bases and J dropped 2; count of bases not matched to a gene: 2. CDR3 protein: CASSFSSGQETQYF. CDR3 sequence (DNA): TGTGCCAGCAGCTTTTCTAGCGGGCAAGAGACCCAGTACTTC.

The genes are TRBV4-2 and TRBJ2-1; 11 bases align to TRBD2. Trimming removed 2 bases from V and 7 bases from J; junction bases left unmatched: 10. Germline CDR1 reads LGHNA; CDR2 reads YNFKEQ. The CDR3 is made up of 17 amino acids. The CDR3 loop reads CASSQLMTSGIDNEQFF. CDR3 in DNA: TGTGCCAGCAGCCAACTAATGACTAGCGGGATCGATAATGAGCAGTTCTTC.

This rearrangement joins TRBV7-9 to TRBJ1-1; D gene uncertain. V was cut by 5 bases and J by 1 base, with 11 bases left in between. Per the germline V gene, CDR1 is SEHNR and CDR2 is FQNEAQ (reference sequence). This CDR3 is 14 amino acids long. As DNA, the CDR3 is TGTGCCAGCAGCCTAATTGTTCCGAACACTGAAGCTTTCTTT. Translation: CASSLIVPNTEAFF.

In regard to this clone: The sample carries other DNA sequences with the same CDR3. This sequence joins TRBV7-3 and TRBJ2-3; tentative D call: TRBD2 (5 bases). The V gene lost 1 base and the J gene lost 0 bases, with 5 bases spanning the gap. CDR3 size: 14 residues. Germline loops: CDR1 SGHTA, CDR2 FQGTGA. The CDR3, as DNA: TGTGCCAGCAGCTTAAGGACTAGCACAGATACGCAGTATTTT. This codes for CASSLRTSTDTQYF.

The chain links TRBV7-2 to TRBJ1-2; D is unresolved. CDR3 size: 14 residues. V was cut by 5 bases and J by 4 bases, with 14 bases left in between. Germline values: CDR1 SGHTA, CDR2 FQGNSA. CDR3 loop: CASSPPTDIYGYTF. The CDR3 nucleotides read TGTGCCAGCAGCCCGCCCACAGATATCTATGGCTACACCTTC.

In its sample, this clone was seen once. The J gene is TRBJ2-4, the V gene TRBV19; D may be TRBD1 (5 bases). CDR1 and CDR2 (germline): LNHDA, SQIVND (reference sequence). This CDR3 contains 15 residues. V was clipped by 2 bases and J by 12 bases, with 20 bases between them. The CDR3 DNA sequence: TGTGCCAGTAGTATACGAACAGCTCACACGCAGGGTCAGTACTTC. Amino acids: CASSIRTAHTQGQYF.

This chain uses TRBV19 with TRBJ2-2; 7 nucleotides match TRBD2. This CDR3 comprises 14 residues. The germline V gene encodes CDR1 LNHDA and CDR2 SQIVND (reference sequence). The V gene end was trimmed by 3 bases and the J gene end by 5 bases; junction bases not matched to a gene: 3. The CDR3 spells CASSIGGGTGELFF. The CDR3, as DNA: TGTGCCAGTAGTATTGGGGGGGGGACCGGGGAGCTGTTTTTT.

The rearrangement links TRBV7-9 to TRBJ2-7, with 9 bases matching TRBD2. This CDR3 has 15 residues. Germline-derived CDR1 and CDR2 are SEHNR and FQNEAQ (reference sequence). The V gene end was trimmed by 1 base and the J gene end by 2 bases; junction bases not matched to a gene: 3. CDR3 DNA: TGTGCCAGCAGCTTAGGGGCTAGCGGGGCCTACGAGCAGTACTTC. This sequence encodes CASSLGASGAYEQYF.

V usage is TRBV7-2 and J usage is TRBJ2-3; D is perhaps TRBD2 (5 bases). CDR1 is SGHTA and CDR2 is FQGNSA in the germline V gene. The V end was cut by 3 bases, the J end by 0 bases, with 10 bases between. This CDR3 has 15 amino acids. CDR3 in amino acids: CASSFQDSSTDTQYF. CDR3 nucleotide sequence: TGTGCCAGCAGCTTTCAGGACTCTAGCACAGATACGCAGTATTTT.

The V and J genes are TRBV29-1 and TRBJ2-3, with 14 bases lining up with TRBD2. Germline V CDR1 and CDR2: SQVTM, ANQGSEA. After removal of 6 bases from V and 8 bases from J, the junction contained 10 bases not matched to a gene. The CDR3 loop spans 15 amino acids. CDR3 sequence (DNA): TGCAGCGTCGCGGGACTAGCGGGAGCGGGAGGTACGCAGTATTTT. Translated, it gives CSVAGLAGAGGTQYF.

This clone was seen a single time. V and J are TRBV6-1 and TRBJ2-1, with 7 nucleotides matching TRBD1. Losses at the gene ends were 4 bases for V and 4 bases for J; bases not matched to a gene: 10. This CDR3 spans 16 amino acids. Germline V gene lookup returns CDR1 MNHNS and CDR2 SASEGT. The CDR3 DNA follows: TGTGCCAGCAGTGGGTTAGGGGGCTCCCCTTACAATGAGCAGTTCTTC. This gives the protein CASSGLGGSPYNEQFF.

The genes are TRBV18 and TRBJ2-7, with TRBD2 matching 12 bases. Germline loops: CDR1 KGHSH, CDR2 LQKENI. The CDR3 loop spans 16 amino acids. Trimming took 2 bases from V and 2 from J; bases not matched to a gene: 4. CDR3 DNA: TGTGCCAGCTCACCATCCGGGACTAGCGGGCCCTACGAGCAGTACTTC. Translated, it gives CASSPSGTSGPYEQYF.

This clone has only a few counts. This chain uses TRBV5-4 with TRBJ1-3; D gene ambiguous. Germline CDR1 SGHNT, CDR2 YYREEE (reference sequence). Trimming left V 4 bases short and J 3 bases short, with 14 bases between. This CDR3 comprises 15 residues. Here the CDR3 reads CASSAPGFSGNTIYF. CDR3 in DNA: TGTGCCAGCAGCGCTCCGGGTTTTAGTGGAAACACCATATATTTT.

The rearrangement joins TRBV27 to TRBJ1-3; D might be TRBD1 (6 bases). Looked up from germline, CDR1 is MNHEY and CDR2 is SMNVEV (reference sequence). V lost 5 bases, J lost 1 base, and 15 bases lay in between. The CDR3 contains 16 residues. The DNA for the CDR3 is TGTGCCAGCAGTCCAGACAGAAGGGGGTCTGGAAACACCATATATTTT. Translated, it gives CASSPDRRGSGNTIYF.

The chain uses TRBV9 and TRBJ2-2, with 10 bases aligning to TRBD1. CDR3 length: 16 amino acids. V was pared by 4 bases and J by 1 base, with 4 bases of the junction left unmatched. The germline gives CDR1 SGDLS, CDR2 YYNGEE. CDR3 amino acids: CASSPRTGGNTGELFF. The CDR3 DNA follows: TGTGCCAGCAGCCCACGGACAGGGGGGAACACCGGGGAGCTGTTTTTT.

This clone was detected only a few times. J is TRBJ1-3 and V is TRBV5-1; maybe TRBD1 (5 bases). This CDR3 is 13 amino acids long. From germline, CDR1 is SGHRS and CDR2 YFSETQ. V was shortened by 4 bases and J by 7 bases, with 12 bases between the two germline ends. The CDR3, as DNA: TGCGCCAGCAGCACCCTCGGGGGGAACACCATATATTTT. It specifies CASSTLGGNTIYF. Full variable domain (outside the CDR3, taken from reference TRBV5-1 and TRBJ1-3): KAGVTQTPRYLIKTRGQQVTLSCSPISGHRSVSWYQQTPGQGLQFLFEYFSETQRNKGNFPGRFSGRQFSNSRSEMNVSTLELGDSALYLCASSTLGGNTIYFGEGSWLTVV.

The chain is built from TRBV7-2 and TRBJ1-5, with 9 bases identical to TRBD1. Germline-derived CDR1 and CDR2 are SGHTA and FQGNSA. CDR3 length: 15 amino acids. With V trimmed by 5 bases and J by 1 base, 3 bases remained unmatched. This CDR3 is CASSRDRVSNQPQHF. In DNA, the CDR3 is TGTGCCAGCAGCCGGGACAGGGTGAGCAATCAGCCCCAGCATTTT.

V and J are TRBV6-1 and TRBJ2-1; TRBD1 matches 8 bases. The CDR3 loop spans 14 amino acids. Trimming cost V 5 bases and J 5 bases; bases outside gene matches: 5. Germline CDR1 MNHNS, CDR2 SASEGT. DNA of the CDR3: TGTGCCAGCAGTTTTGGACAGGGCCACAATGAGCAGTTCTTC. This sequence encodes CASSFGQGHNEQFF.